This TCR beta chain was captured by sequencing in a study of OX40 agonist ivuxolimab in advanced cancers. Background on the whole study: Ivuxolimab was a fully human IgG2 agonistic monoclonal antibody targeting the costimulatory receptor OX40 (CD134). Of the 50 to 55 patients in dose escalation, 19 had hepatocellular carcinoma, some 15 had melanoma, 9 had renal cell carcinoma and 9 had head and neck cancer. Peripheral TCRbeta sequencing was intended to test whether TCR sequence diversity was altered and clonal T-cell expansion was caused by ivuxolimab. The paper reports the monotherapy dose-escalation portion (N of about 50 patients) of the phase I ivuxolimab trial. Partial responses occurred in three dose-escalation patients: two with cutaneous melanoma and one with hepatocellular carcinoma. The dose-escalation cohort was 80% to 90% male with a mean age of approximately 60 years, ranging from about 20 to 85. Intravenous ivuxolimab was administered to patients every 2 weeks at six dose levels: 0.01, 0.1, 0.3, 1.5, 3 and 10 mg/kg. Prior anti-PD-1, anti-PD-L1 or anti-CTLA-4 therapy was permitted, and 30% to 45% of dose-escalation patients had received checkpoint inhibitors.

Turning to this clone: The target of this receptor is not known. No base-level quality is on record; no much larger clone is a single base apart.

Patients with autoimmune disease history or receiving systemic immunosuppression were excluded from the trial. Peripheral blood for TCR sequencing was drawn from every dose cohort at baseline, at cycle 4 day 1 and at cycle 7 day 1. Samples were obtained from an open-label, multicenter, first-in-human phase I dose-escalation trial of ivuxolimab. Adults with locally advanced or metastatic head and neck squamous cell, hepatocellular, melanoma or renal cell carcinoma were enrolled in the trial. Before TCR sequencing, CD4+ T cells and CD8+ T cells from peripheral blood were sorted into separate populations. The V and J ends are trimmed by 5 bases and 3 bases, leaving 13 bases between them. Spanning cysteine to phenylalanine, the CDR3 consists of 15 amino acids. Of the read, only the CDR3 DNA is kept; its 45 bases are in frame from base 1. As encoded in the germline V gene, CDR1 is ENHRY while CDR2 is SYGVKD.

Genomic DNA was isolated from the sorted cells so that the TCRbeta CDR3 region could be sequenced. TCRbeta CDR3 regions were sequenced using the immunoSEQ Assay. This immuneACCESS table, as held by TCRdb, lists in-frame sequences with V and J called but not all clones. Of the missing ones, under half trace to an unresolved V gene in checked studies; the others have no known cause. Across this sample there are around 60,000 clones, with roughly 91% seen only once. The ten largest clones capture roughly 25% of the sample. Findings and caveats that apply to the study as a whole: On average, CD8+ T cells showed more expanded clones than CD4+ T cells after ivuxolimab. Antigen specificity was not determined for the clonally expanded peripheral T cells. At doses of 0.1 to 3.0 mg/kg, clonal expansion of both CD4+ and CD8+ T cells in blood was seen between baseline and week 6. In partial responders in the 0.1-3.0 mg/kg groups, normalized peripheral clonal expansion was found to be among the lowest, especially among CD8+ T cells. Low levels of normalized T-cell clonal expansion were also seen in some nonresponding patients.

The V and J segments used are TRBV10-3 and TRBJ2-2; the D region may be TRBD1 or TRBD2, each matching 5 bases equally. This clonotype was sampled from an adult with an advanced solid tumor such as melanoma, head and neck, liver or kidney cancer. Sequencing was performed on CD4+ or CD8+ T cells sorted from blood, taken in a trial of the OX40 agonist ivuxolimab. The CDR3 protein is CAISSGPYDTGELFF. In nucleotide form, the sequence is TGTGCCATCAGTTCGGGACCCTACGACACCGGGGAGCTGTTTTTT.